The clone carrying this T cell receptor beta chain was seen more than once but under ten times. Treatment indicated: approximately 18 received Ad26.COV2.S at low or high dose, single or two shots; 5 received placebo; per-sample allocation not given. Following the first vaccine or placebo injection, samples were taken on day 63. This CDR3 is built from 15 residues. Germline V gene data show CDR1 as SGHAT and CDR2 as FQNNGV. Unmatched junction bases numbered 5, after V lost 4 bases and J lost 6 bases. These data belong to a study of Ad26.COV2.S vaccination and SARS-CoV-2 variants. Study context: A COV1001 Ad26.COV2.S trial-arm participant provided the sample. The study gave Ad26.COV2.S intramuscularly, once or twice 56 days apart.

Produced via immunoSEQ multiplex PCR; TCRdb's table is partial and in-frame only. The data show about 350,000 clones, roughly 85% seen once. The sequenced sample was peripheral blood, obtained in a trial of Ad26.COV2.S vaccine versus placebo. The chain recombines TRBV11-2 with TRBJ2-1, with 11 bases lining up with TRBD2. This TCR was sampled from a person aged 18 to 59 who received the Ad26.COV2.S COVID-19 vaccine or a placebo. The CDR3 DNA reads TGTGCCAGCAGCTGGGGTACTAGCGGGAGCAATGAGCAGTTCTTC. Residues: CASSWGTSGSNEQFF.